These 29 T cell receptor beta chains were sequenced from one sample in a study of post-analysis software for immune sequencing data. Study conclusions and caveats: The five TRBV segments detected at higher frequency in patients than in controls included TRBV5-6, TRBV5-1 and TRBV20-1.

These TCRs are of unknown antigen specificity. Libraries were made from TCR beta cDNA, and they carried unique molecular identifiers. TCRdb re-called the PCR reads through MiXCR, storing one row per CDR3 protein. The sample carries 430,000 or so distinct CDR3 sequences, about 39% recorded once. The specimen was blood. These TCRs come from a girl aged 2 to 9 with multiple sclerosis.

CDR3 region: CASTTGAGRNEQFF. CDR3 DNA: TGCGCCAGCACCACCGGGGCAGGGAGAAATGAGCAGTTCTTC. The chain employs TRBV5-1 and TRBJ2-1; D may be TRBD1 or TRBD2 (5 bases each). V shed 6 bases and J shed 7 bases, with 17 bases lying between them. CDR3 length equals 14 residues. Germline CDR1 reads SGHRS; CDR2 reads YFSETQ.

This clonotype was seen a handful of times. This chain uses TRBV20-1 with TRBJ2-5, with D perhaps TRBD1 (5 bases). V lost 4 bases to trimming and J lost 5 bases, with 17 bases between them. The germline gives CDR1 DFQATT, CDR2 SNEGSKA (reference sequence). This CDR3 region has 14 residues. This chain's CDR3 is CSAMDTGVGETQYF. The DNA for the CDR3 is TGCAGTGCTATGGATACAGGAGTAGGCGAGACCCAGTACTTC.

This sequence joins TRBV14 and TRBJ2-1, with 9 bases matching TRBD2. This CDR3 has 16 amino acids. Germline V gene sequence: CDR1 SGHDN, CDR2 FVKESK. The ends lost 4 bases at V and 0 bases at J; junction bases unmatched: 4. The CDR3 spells CASSPFSGSSYNEQFF. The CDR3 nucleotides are TGTGCCAGCAGCCCCTTTAGCGGGAGCTCCTACAATGAGCAGTTCTTC.

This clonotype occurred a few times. Here the CDR3 DNA reads TGCGCCAGCACCGGGGGAGCAGGGATACTATACAATGAGCAGTTCTTC. This codes for CASTGGAGILYNEQFF. This sequence joins TRBV4-1 and TRBJ2-1; D perhaps matches TRBD2 (6 bases). V was clipped by 7 bases and J by 4 bases, with 20 bases between them. This CDR3 has 16 amino acids. Germline CDR1 and CDR2: MGHRA and YSYEKL.

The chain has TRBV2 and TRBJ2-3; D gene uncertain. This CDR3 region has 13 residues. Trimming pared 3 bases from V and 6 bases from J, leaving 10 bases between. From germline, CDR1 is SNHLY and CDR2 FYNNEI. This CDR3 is CASSDGGWDTQYF. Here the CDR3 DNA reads TGTGCCAGCAGTGACGGTGGCTGGGATACGCAGTATTTT.

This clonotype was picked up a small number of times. CDR3 in DNA: TGCGCCAGCAGCTGGGGGGCTTACTACGAGCAGTACTTC. As protein: CASSWGAYYEQYF. The chain combines TRBV5-1 with TRBJ2-7, with D tentatively TRBD1 or TRBD2 (6 bases each). This CDR3 spans 13 amino acids. V lost 3 bases and J 3 bases, leaving 10 bases between the germline ends. Germline CDR1 SGHRS, CDR2 YFSETQ. Combining the CDR3 with reference TRBV5-1 and TRBJ2-7 gives the whole variable domain KAGVTQTPRYLIKTRGQQVTLSCSPISGHRSVSWYQQTPGQGLQFLFEYFSETQRNKGNFPGRFSGRQFSNSRSEMNVSTLELGDSALYLCASSWGAYYEQYFGPGTRLTVT.

The CDR3 here is CASSEEGDSNQPQHF. The CDR3 nucleotides read TGTGCCAGCAGTGAGGAAGGGGATAGCAATCAGCCCCAGCATTTT. The chain recombines TRBV2 with TRBJ1-5; a weak D match, TRBD1 (5 bases). CDR3 length: 15 residues. From germline, CDR1 is SNHLY and CDR2 FYNNEI. V was trimmed by 3 bases and J by 0 bases, leaving 9 bases between them.

The CDR3 loop reads CASSSTGTGIGYTF. The DNA of the CDR3 is TGCGCCAGCAGCTCGACCGGGACAGGGATTGGCTACACCTTC. This chain joins TRBV5-1 and TRBJ1-2, with TRBD1 identical over 9 bases. Trimming removed 3 bases from V and 7 bases from J; junction bases left unmatched: 7. The CDR3 covers 14 residues. Germline V gene sequence: CDR1 SGHRS, CDR2 YFSETQ. The entire variable domain, with the rest obtained from reference TRBV5-1 and TRBJ1-2, is as follows: KAGVTQTPRYLIKTRGQQVTLSCSPISGHRSVSWYQQTPGQGLQFLFEYFSETQRNKGNFPGRFSGRQFSNSRSEMNVSTLELGDSALYLCASSSTGTGIGYTFGSGTRLTVV.

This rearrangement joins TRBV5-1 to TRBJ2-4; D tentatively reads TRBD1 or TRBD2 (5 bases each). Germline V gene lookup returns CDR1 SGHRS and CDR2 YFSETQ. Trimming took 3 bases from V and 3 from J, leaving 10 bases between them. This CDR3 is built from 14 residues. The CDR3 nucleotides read TGCGCCAGCAGCTCGGGACGGGACAAAAACATTCAGTACTTC. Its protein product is CASSSGRDKNIQYF.

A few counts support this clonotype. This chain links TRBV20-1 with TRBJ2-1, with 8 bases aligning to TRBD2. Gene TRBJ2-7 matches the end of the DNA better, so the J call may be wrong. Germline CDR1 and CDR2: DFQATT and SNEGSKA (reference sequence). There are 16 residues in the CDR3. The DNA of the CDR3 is TGCAGTTTTTTGCCCCCAAGCGGGAGTTCCTACAATGAGCAGTACTTC. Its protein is CSFLPPSGSSYNEQYF.

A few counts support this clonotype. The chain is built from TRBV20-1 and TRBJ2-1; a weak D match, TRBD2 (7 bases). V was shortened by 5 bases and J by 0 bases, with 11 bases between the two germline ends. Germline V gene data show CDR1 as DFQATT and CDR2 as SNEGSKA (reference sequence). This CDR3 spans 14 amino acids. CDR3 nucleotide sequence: TGCAGTGCTCCAAGGGGGGGCTCCTACAATGAGCAGTTCTTC. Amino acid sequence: CSAPRGGSYNEQFF.

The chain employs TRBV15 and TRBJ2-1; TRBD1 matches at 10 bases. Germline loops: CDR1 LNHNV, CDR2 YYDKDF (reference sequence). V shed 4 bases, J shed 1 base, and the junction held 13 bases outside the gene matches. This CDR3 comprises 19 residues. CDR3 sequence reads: CATSNRDRGWVGSYNEQFF. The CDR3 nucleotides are TGTGCCACCAGCAACCGGGACAGGGGTTGGGTAGGATCCTACAATGAGCAGTTCTTC.

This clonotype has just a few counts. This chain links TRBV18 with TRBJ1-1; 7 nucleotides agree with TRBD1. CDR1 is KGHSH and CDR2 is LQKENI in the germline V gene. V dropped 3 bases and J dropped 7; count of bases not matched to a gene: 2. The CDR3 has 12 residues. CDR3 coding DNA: TGTGCCAGCTCACCGAACAGGGGTGAAGCTTTCTTT. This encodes CASSPNRGEAFF.

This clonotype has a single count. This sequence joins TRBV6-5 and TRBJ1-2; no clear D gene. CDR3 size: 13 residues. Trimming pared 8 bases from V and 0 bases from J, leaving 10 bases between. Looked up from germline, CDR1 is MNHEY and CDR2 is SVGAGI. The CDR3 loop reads CASGGIPNYGYTF. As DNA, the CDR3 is TGTGCCAGCGGTGGGATTCCTAACTATGGCTACACCTTC.

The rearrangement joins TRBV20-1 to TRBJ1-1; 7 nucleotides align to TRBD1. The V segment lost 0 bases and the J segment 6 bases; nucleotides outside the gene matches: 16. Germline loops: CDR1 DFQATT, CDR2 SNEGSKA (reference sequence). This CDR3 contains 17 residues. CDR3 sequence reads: CSARDTLTGRLKPEAFF. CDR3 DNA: TGCAGTGCTAGAGACACTCTGACAGGGCGGCTTAAGCCTGAAGCTTTCTTT.

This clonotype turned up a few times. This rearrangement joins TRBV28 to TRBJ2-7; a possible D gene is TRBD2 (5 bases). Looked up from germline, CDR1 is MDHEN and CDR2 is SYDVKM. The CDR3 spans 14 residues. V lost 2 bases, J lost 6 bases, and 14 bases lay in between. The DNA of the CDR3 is TGTGCCAGCAGTTTACCATCCCGCGCGGGCGAGCAGTACTTC. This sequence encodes CASSLPSRAGEQYF.

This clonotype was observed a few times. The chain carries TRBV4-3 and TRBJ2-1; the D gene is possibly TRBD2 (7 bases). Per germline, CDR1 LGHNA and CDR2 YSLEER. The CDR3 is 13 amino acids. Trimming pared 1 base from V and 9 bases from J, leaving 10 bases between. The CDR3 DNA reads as TGCGCCAGCAGCCAAGGTGGGGGGGCTGAGCAGTTCTTC. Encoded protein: CASSQGGGAEQFF.

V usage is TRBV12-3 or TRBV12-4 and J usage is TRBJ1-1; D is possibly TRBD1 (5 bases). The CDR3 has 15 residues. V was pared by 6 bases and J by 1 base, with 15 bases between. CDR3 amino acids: CASSLKGYWNTEAFF. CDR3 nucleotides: TGTGCCAGCAGCCTGAAGGGGTACTGGAACACTGAAGCTTTCTTT.

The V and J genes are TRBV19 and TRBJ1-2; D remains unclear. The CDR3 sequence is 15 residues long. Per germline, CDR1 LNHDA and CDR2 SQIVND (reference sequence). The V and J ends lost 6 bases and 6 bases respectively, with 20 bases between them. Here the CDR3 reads CASRSDARPINGYTF. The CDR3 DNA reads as TGTGCCAGTAGGTCGGATGCCAGACCCATCAATGGCTACACCTTC.

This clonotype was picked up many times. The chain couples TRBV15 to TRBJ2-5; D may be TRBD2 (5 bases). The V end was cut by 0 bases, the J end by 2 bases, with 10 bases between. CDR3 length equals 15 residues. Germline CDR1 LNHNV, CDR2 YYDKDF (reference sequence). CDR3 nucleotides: TGTGCCACCAGCAGAGATCGATCGGGGCAAGAGACCCAGTACTTC. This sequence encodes CATSRDRSGQETQYF. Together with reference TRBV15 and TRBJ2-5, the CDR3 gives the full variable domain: DAMVIQNPRYQVTQFGKPVTLSCSQTLNHNVMYWYQQKSSQAPKLLFHYYDKDFNNEADTPDNFQSRRPNTSFCFLDIRSPGLGDTAMYLCATSRDRSGQETQYFGPGTRLLVL.

CDR3 amino acids: CASSWGGTDTQYF. The CDR3 DNA sequence: TGCGCCAGCAGCTGGGGCGGCACAGATACGCAGTATTTT. This chain joins TRBV5-1 and TRBJ2-3; tentatively, D is TRBD1 (5 bases). V lost 3 bases and J 1 base, leaving 6 bases between the germline ends. CDR3 length equals 13 residues. The germline V gene encodes CDR1 SGHRS and CDR2 YFSETQ.

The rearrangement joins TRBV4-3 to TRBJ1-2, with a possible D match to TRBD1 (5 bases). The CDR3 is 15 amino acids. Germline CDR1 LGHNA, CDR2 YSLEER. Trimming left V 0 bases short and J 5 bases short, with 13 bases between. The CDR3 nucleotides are TGCGCCAGCAGCCAAGACTTTACGGGGGGATATGGCTACACCTTC. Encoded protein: CASSQDFTGGYGYTF.

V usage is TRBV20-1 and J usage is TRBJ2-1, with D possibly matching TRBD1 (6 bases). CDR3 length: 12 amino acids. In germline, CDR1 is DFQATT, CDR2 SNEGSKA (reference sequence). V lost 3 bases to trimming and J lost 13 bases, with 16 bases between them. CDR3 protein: CSASGQMETQFF. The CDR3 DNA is TGCAGTGCTAGTGGACAGATGGAGACCCAGTTCTTC.

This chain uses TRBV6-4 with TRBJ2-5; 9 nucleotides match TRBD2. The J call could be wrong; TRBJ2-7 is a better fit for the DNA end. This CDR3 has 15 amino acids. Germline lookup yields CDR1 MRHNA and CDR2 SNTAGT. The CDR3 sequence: CASSDPHSGGYEQYF. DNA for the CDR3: TGTGCCAGCAGTGACCCCCATAGCGGGGGTTACGAGCAGTACTTC.

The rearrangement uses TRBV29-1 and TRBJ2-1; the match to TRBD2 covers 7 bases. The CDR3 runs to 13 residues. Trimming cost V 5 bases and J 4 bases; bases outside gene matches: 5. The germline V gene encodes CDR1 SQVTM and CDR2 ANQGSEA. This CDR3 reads CSVLSGIYNEQFF. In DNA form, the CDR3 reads TGCAGCGTTCTCAGCGGGATATACAATGAGCAGTTCTTC.

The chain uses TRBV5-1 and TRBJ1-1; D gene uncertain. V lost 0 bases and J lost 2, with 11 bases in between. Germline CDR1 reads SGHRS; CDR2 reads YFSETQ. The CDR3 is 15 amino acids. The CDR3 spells CASSLDIRVNTEAFF. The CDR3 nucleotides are TGCGCCAGCAGCTTGGACATCAGAGTAAACACTGAAGCTTTCTTT.

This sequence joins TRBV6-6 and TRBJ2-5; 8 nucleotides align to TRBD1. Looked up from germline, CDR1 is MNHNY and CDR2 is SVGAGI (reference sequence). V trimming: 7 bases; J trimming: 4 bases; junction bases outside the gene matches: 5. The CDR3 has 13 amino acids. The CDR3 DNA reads TGTGCCAGCACCGCCGGACAGGGAGAGACCCAGTACTTC. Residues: CASTAGQGETQYF.

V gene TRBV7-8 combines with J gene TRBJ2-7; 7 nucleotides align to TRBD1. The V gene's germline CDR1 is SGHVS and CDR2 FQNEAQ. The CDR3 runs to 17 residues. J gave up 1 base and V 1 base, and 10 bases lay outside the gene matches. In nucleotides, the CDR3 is TGTGCCAGCAGCTTAGTAGGTAGTCCACAGGGGTCCTACGAGCAGTACTTC. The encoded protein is CASSLVGSPQGSYEQYF.

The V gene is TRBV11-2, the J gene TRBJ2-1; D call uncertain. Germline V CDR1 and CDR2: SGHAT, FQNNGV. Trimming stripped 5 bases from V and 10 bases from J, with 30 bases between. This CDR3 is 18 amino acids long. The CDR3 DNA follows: TGTGCCAGCAGCCTTAGAGGCGGTACCTCTACAATCTTCGGCGAGCAGTTCTTC. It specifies CASSLRGGTSTIFGEQFF.